The source of this T cell receptor beta chain is a study of cytomegalovirus exposure and HLA in healthy donors. From germline, CDR1 is ENHRY and CDR2 SYGVKD. The J segment lost 1 base and the V segment lost 6 bases, leaving 6 bases of the junction unmatched. This CDR3 has 16 residues. With 60 Vbeta and 13 Jbeta primers, the PCR was carried out. Generated by immunoSEQ multiplex PCR, the TCRdb table keeps only in-frame clones and is missing some. The sample gives about 94,000 clones, 81% of which show up once; around a tenth is in the top ten. Input material: PBMCs. The clonotype comes from a human donor in good health. V and J are TRBV10-3 and TRBJ1-1; 12 bases fit TRBD1. CDR3 sequence (DNA): TGTGCCATCAGGGCCGGGACAGGGGGCCGGAACACTGAAGCTTTCTTT. Translated: CAIRAGTGGRNTEAFF.